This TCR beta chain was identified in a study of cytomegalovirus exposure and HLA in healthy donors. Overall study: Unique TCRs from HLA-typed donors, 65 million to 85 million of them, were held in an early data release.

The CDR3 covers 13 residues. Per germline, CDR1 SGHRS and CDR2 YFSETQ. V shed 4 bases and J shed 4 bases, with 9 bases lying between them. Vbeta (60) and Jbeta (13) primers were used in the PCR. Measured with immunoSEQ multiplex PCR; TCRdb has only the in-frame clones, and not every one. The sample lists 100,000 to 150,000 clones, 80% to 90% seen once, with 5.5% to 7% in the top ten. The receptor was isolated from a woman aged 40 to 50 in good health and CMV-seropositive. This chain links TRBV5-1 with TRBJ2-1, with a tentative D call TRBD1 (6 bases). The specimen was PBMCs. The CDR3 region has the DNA TGCGCCAGCAGCCCGGACAGTTACAATGAGCAGTTCTTC. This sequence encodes CASSPDSYNEQFF.